One and the same sample provided the 6 T cell receptor beta chains below, sequenced in a study of cytomegalovirus exposure and HLA in healthy donors. With 60 Vbeta and 13 Jbeta primers, the PCR was carried out. Repertoires were generated with immunoSEQ multiplex PCR, while TCRdb's copy carries only in-frame clones and drops some. The specimen's table records tens of thousands of clones. The sample taken for sequencing was PBMCs. Receptors originate from a female donor in good health and CMV-seropositive.

The rearrangement uses TRBV4-1 and TRBJ2-5; D is perhaps TRBD2 (6 bases). Per germline, CDR1 MGHRA and CDR2 YSYEKL. The V end was cut by 0 bases, the J end by 10 bases, with 18 bases between. The length of the CDR3 is 15 residues. CDR3 DNA sequence: TGCGCCAGCAGCCAAGAGTGGGAGCGGGTCCGGGGCCAGTACTTC. This gives the protein CASSQEWERVRGQYF.

The V gene is TRBV7-9, the J gene TRBJ1-1; 7 bases match TRBD1. The CDR3 length is 13 residues. Unmatched junction bases numbered 4, after V lost 4 bases and J lost 5 bases. Per the germline V gene, CDR1 is SEHNR and CDR2 is FQNEAQ (reference sequence). In DNA form, the CDR3 reads TGTGCCAGCAGCTCTCAGGGGGGAACTGAAGCTTTCTTT. Residues: CASSSQGGTEAFF.

This chain connects TRBV5-1 to TRBJ2-5; D gene ambiguous. The V gene lost 5 bases and the J gene lost 5 bases, with 16 bases spanning the gap. The CDR3 sequence is 14 residues long. Germline V gene sequence: CDR1 SGHRS, CDR2 YFSETQ. CDR3 sequence: CASRITNRWETQYF. CDR3 DNA sequence: TGCGCCAGCAGGATAACGAACCGGTGGGAGACCCAGTACTTC.

The chain links TRBV9 to TRBJ2-1, with unresolved D. The CDR3 consists of 13 residues. Between the trimmed V and J ends, which lost 4 bases and 6 bases, there was a span of 11 bases. Germline V gene lookup returns CDR1 SGDLS and CDR2 YYNGEE. The CDR3, as DNA: TGTGCCAGCAGCCCCCCCTCGGTCAATGAGCAGTTCTTC. Amino acids: CASSPPSVNEQFF. The whole variable domain, filled in from reference TRBV9 and TRBJ2-1, reads DSGVTQTPKHLITATGQRVTLRCSPRSGDLSVYWYQQSLDQGLQFLIQYYNGEERAKGNILERFSAQQFPDLHSELNLSSLELGDSALYFCASSPPSVNEQFFGPGTRLTVL.

This chain uses TRBV6-1 with TRBJ2-3; maybe TRBD2 (6 bases). CDR1 is MNHNS and CDR2 is SASEGT in the germline V gene. Trimming removed 2 bases at V and 0 bases at J, with 9 bases between. CDR3 length: 15 amino acids. The DNA for the CDR3 is TGTGCCAGCAGTGAAAGGCTAGCGAGCACAGATACGCAGTATTTT. This gives the protein CASSERLASTDTQYF.

The rearrangement joins TRBV20-1 to TRBJ2-7, with D uncertain. The length of the CDR3 is 11 residues. Germline V gene lookup returns CDR1 DFQATT and CDR2 SNEGSKA (reference sequence). The CDR3 reads CSAESSYEQYF. The CDR3 coding sequence is TGCAGCGCCGAGAGCTCCTACGAGCAGTACTTC.